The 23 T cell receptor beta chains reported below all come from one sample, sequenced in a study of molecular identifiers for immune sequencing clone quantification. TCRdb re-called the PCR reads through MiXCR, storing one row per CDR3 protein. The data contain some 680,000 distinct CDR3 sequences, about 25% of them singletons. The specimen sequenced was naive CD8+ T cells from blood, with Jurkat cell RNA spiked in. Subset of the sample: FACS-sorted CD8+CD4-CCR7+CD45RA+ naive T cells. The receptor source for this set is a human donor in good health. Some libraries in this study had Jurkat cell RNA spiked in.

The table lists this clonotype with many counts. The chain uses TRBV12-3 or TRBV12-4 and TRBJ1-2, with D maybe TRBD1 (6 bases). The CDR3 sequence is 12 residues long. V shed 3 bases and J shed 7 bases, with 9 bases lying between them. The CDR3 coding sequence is TGTGCCAGCAGTTTGGGGGGGGCTGGCTACACCTTC. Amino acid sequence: CASSLGGAGYTF.

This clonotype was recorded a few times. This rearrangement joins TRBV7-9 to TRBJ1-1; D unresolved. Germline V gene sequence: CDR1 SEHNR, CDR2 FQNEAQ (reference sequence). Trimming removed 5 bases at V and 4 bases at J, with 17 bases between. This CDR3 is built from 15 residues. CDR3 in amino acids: CASSTPTRRGTEAFF. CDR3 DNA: TGTGCCAGCAGCACCCCGACACGACGGGGCACTGAAGCTTTCTTT.

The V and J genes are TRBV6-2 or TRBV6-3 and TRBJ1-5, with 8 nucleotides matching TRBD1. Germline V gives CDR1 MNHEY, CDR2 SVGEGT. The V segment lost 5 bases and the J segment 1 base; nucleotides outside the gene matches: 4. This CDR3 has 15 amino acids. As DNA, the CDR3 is TGTGCCAGCAGTCTGAACAGGGGGAGCAATCAGCCCCAGCATTTT. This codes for CASSLNRGSNQPQHF.

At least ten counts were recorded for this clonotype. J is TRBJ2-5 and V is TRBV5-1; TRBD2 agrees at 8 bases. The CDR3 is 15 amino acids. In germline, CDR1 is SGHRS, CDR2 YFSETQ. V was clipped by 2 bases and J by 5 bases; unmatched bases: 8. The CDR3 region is CASSLSGTSGETQYF. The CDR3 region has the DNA TGCGCCAGCAGCTTATCCGGGACTAGTGGGGAGACCCAGTACTTC.

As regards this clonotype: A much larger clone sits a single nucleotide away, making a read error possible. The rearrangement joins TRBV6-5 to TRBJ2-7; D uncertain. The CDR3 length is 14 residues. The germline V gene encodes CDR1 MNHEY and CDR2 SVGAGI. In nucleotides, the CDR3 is TGTGCCAGCAGTTATACCGCGCGGATCTACGAGCAGAACTTC. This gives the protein CASSYTARIYEQNF.

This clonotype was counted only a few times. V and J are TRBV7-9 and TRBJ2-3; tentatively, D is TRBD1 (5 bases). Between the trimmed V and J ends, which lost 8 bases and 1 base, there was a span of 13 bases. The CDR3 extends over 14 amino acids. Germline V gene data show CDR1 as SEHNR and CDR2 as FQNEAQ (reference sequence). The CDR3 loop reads CASDQGTGTDTQYF. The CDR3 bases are TGTGCCAGCGATCAGGGTACGGGCACAGATACGCAGTATTTT.

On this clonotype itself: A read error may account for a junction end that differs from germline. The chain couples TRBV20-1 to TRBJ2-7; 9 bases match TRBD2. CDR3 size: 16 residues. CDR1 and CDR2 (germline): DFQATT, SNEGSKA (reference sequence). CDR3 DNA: TGCAGTGCTAGCGAAATCACAGCGGGGGGCGGGTACGGGCAGTACTTC. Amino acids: CSASEITAGGGYGQYF.

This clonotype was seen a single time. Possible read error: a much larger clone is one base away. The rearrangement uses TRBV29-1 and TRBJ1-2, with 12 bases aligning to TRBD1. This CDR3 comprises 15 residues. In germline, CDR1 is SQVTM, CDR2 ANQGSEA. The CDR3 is CGVEGQGAQAYGYTF. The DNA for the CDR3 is TGCGGCGTTGAGGGACAGGGGGCGCAGGCCTATGGCTACACCTTC.

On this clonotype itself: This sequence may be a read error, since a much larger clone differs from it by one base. CDR3 sequence (DNA): TGTGCCAGCGGGACCGGGACAGGGGCCGCGGATCAGCCCCCGCATTTT. Residues: CASGTGTGAADQPPHF. The genes are TRBV6-2 or TRBV6-3 and TRBJ1-5, with 10 nucleotides matching TRBD1. The CDR3 length is 16 residues. The V gene's germline CDR1 is MNHEY and CDR2 SVGEGT.

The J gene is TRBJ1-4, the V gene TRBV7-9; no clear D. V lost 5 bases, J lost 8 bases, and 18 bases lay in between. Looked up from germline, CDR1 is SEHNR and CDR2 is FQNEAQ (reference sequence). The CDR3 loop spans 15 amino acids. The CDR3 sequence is CASSLIFAGREKLFF. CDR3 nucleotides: TGTGCCAGCAGCCTAATATTCGCAGGTCGGGAAAAACTGTTTTTT.

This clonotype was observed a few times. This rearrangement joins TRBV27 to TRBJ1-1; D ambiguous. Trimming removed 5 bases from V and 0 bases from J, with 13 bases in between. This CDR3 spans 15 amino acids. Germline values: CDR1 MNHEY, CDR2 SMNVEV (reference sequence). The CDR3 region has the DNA TGTGCCAGCAGTCTAGGTGAGACCGTGAACACTGAAGCTTTCTTT. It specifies CASSLGETVNTEAFF.

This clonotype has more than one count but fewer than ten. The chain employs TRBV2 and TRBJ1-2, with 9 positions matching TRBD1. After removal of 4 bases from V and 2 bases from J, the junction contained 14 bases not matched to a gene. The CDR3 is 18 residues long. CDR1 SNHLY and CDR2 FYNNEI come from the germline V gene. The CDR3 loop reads CASSVSVPETGGNYGYTF. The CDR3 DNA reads TGTGCCAGCAGTGTTTCCGTCCCCGAGACAGGGGGGAACTATGGCTACACCTTC.

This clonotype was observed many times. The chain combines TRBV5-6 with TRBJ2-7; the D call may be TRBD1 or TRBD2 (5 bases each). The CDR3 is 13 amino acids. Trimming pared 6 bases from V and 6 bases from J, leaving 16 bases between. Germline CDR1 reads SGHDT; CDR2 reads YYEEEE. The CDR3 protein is CASTLGYGGEQYF. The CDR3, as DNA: TGTGCCAGCACCCTAGGTTATGGGGGCGAGCAGTACTTC.

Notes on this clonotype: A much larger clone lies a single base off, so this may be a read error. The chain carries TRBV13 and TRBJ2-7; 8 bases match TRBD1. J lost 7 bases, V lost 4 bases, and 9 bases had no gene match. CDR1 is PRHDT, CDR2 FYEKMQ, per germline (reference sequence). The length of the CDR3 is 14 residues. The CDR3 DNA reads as TGTGCCAGCAGCTCTACTCAGGGGGCTTGGGAGCAGTACTTC. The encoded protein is CASSSTQGAWEQYF.

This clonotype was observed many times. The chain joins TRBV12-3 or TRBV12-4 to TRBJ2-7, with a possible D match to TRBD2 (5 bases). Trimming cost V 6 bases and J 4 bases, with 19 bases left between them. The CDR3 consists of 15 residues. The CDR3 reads CASSYPSGVVYEQYF. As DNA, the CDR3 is TGTGCCAGCAGCTACCCGTCCGGGGTCGTATACGAGCAGTACTTC.

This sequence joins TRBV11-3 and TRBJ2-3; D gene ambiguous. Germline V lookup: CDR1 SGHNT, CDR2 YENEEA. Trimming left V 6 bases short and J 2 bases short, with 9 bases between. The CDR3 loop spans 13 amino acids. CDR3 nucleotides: TGTGCCAGCAGTAGTTATGCCACAGATACGCAGTATTTT. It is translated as CASSSYATDTQYF.

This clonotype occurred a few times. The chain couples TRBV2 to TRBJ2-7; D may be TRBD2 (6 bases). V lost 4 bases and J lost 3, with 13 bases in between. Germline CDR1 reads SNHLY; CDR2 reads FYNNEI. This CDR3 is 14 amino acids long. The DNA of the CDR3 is TGTGCCAGCAGTGTCGGGCCGGGGGACTACGAGCAGTACTTC. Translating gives CASSVGPGDYEQYF.

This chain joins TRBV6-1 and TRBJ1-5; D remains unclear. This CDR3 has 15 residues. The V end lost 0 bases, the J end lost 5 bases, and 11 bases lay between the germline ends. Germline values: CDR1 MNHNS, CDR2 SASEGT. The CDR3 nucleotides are TGTGCCAGCAGTGAAGCGCAAGTGACCTATCAGCCCCAGCATTTT. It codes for CASSEAQVTYQPQHF.

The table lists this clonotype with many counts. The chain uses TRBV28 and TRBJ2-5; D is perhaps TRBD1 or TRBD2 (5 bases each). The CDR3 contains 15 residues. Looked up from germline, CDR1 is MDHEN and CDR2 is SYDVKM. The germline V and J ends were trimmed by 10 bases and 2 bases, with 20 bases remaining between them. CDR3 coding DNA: TGTGCCACCGACCCAGAGGGACGACGTCAAGAGACCCAGTACTTC. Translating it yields CATDPEGRRQETQYF.

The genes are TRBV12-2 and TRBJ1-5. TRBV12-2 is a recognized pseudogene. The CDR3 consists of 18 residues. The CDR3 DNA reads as TGTGCAAGTCGCTTAGTGTTGTCACCGAGTTATAGCAATCAGCCCCCGCATTTT. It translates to CASRLVLSPSYSNQPPHF.

Here the CDR3 DNA reads TGTGCCAGCAGTTTATCGCCCCTAGCGGGGGGCACAGATACGCAGTATTTT. Amino acids: CASSLSPLAGGTDTQYF. The J gene is TRBJ2-3, the V gene TRBV27; 10 nucleotides align to TRBD2. The J segment lost 1 base and the V segment lost 0 bases, leaving 4 bases of the junction unmatched. Looked up from germline, CDR1 is MNHEY and CDR2 is SMNVEV (reference sequence). The CDR3 length is 17 residues.

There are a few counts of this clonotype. The CDR3 here is CASSLAGTQFPYNEQFF. DNA for the CDR3: TGTGCCAGCAGCTTGGCCGGGACACAATTTCCCTACAATGAGCAGTTCTTC. The chain joins TRBV7-9 to TRBJ2-1, with a possible D match to TRBD1 (6 bases). Trimming left V 3 bases short and J 2 bases short, with 17 bases between. The germline gives CDR1 SEHNR, CDR2 FQNEAQ (reference sequence). This CDR3 comprises 17 residues. Combining the CDR3 with reference TRBV7-9 and TRBJ2-1 gives the whole variable domain DTGVSQNPRHKITKRGQNVTFRCDPISEHNRLYWYRQTLGQGPEFLTYFQNEAQLEKSRLLSDRFSAERPKGSFSTLEIQRTEQGDSAMYLCASSLAGTQFPYNEQFFGPGTRLTVL.

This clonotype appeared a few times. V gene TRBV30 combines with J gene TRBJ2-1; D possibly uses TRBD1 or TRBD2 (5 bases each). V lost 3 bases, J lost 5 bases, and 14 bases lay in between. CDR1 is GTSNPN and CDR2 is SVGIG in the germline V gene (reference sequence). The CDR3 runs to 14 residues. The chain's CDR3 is CAWSIVGTHNEQFF. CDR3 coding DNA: TGTGCCTGGAGCATCGTGGGGACCCACAATGAGCAGTTCTTC.